This T cell receptor (beta chain) is drawn from a study of shared clonotypes between healthy human individuals. V was clipped by 5 bases and J by 8 bases; unmatched bases: 11. CDR3 size: 15 residues. Germline values: CDR1 SGHTA, CDR2 FQGNSA. At the deep level, the assay was run. Here immunoSEQ multiplex PCR was the method, and the copy in TCRdb shows in-frame clones only, minus some. The data hold about 1.5 million clones, with approximately 98% observed a single time. With regard to this clone: Its antigen is unidentified.

Study-level results: The study generally estimated greater richness for naive than memory subsets.

The sample comprised naive CD4+ T cells sorted from blood. This sample's subset: CD45RA+ positively selected. The rearrangement links TRBV7-2 to TRBJ2-1; 8 nucleotides line up with TRBD2. The clonotype originates from a man younger than 40 in good health. In DNA form, the CDR3 reads TGTGCCAGCAGCCCGGGGACGGGAGGGCCAGATGAGCAGTTCTTC. Protein: CASSPGTGGPDEQFF.